These T cell receptor beta chains were read from a single sample in a study of CD4 and CD8 cells across lung adenocarcinoma regions. One entry per CDR3 protein results from TCRdb running MiXCR on the PCR reads. The table includes 22,000 or so distinct CDR3 sequences, around half detected once. The sample taken for sequencing was CD8+ T cells from the center of a lung tumor. The receptors come from a female donor with lung adenocarcinoma. The CD4 and CD8 labels of this study may be unreliable. CDR3s include the opening cysteine and the closing phenylalanine or tryptophan. The order of the fields is D gene, V gene, CDR3 length, clone size, J gene, CDR3 DNA, CDR3 protein. A D gene is named only where the DNA matches it firmly. Expanded clones are given a class, and other clones once, few, many or no size at all.

D gene: -; V gene: TRBV6-1; CDR3 length: 13; clone size: -; J gene: TRBJ2-4; CDR3 DNA: TGTGCCACGGGGCAGGGACTCAAAGATATTCAGTACTTC; CDR3 protein: CATGQGLKDIQYF
D gene: -; V gene: TRBV30; CDR3 length: 15; clone size: -; J gene: TRBJ2-5; CDR3 DNA: TGTGCCTGGAGTGCTCCCCGGGGACACCAATTCACCCAGTACTTC; CDR3 protein: CAWSAPRGHQFTQYF
D gene: TRBD2; V gene: TRBV6-5; CDR3 length: 16; clone size: -; J gene: TRBJ2-5; CDR3 DNA: TGTGCCAGCAGTTACCTGACTAGCGGGAGGCCGGGAGAGCAGTACTTC; CDR3 protein: CASSYLTSGRPGEQYF
D gene: -; V gene: TRBV27; CDR3 length: 15; clone size: -; J gene: TRBJ2-4; CDR3 DNA: TGTTGCAGCAGGCCGGGGGTGGGAGCCAAAGATATTCAGTACTTC; CDR3 protein: CCSRPGVGAKDIQYF
D gene: -; V gene: TRBV6-1; CDR3 length: 15; clone size: medium-sized; J gene: TRBJ1-4; CDR3 DNA: TGTGCCAGCAGTGACTTATTCAATTCTAATGAAAAACTGTTTTTT; CDR3 protein: CASSDLFNSNEKLFF
D gene: -; V gene: TRBV7-3; CDR3 length: 13; clone size: few; J gene: TRBJ2-5; CDR3 DNA: TGTGCCAGCAGCTTAGGACACCAAGAGACCCAGTACTTC; CDR3 protein: CASSLGHQETQYF
D gene: -; V gene: TRBV12-3/TRBV12-4; CDR3 length: 11; clone size: -; J gene: TRBJ2-1; CDR3 DNA: TGTGCCAGCGGAGGGGGCGGGGAGCAGTTCTTC; CDR3 protein: CASGGGGEQFF
D gene: TRBD2; V gene: TRBV27; CDR3 length: 15; clone size: medium-sized; J gene: TRBJ2-4; CDR3 DNA: TGTGCCAGCAGTTTAAGAGCGGGGAGGGAGAACATTCAGTACTTC; CDR3 protein: CASSLRAGRENIQYF
D gene: TRBD1; V gene: TRBV27; CDR3 length: 16; clone size: few; J gene: TRBJ1-2; CDR3 DNA: TGTGCCAGCAGTCTAGACAGGGCGGGTGGTAACTATGGCTACACCTTC; CDR3 protein: CASSLDRAGGNYGYTF
D gene: -; V gene: TRBV10-1; CDR3 length: 13; clone size: few; J gene: TRBJ2-7; CDR3 DNA: TGCGCCAGCAGTGAAGGTGGGGACTACGAGCAGTACTTC; CDR3 protein: CASSEGGDYEQYF
D gene: -; V gene: TRBV4-1; CDR3 length: 15; clone size: few; J gene: TRBJ2-3; CDR3 DNA: TGCGCCAGCAGCCCCACTACGACCCACACAGATACGCAGTATTTT; CDR3 protein: CASSPTTTHTDTQYF
D gene: TRBD2; V gene: TRBV7-2; CDR3 length: 22; clone size: many; J gene: TRBJ2-3; CDR3 DNA: TGTGCCAGCAGCTTAGTGGGTGCGGCTAGCGGGAGCCTCAAAGGGGGCACAGATACGCAGTATTTT; CDR3 protein: CASSLVGAASGSLKGGTDTQYF
D gene: -; V gene: TRBV10-2; CDR3 length: 15; clone size: -; J gene: TRBJ2-3; CDR3 DNA: TGCGCCAGATTGCTAGGGGGGCGCGGCAAAGATACCCAGTATTTC; CDR3 protein: CARLLGGRGKDTQYF
D gene: -; V gene: TRBV14; CDR3 length: 13; clone size: few; J gene: TRBJ1-1; CDR3 DNA: TGTGCCAGCAGCCATTTTGGGCGGGCTGAAGCTTTCTTT; CDR3 protein: CASSHFGRAEAFF
D gene: -; V gene: TRBV6-1; CDR3 length: 14; clone size: once; J gene: TRBJ2-7; CDR3 DNA: TGTGCCAGCAGGAGGGACAATACGAACTACGAGCAGTACTTC; CDR3 protein: CASRRDNTNYEQYF
D gene: -; V gene: TRBV7-2; CDR3 length: 14; clone size: once; J gene: TRBJ2-3; CDR3 DNA: TGTGCCAGCAGCTTAGCCGGGTCCACAGATACGCAGTATTTT; CDR3 protein: CASSLAGSTDTQYF
D gene: -; V gene: TRBV5-1; CDR3 length: 15; clone size: -; J gene: TRBJ2-3; CDR3 DNA: TGCGCCAGCAACCTGGGCGGCAGCGTAGGAGATACGCAGTATTTT; CDR3 protein: CASNLGGSVGDTQYF
D gene: -; V gene: TRBV10-2; CDR3 length: 16; clone size: few; J gene: TRBJ2-7; CDR3 DNA: TGCGCCAGCAGTGACCCGGCGGGGTCTAACTCCTACGAGCAGTACTTC; CDR3 protein: CASSDPAGSNSYEQYF
D gene: -; V gene: TRBV27; CDR3 length: 16; clone size: once; J gene: TRBJ2-4; CDR3 DNA: TGTGCCAGCAGTGTATACGGGCCGTCTAGCACAGACACTCAGTACTTT; CDR3 protein: CASSVYGPSSTDTQYF
D gene: -; V gene: TRBV6-1; CDR3 length: 14; clone size: once; J gene: TRBJ2-7; CDR3 DNA: TGTGCCACGCACCCATCAGGGCCCCTCTACGAGCAGTACTTC; CDR3 protein: CATHPSGPLYEQYF
D gene: -; V gene: TRBV27; CDR3 length: 13; clone size: -; J gene: TRBJ2-4; CDR3 DNA: TGTGCCACGGGGCCGACTGCCAAAGATATGCAGTACTTC; CDR3 protein: CATGPTAKDMQYF
D gene: -; V gene: TRBV6-1; CDR3 length: 13; clone size: -; J gene: TRBJ2-1; CDR3 DNA: TGTGCCAGCGGATCAGGGCCACACAATGAGCAGTTCTTC; CDR3 protein: CASGSGPHNEQFF
D gene: TRBD2; V gene: TRBV3-1; CDR3 length: 15; clone size: -; J gene: TRBJ2-1; CDR3 DNA: TGTGCCAGCAGCCCCGGACTAGCGGGAGTGAGTGAGCAGTTCTTC; CDR3 protein: CASSPGLAGVSEQFF
D gene: -; V gene: TRBV9; CDR3 length: 13; clone size: -; J gene: TRBJ2-1; CDR3 DNA: TGTGCCAGCAGCGTCCCGGGAGTAAGGGAGCAGTTCTTC; CDR3 protein: CASSVPGVREQFF
D gene: -; V gene: TRBV10-2; CDR3 length: 15; clone size: -; J gene: TRBJ2-2; CDR3 DNA: TGCGCCAGCAGTGAGGCAGGGGCGTGGACCGGGGAGCTGTTTTTT; CDR3 protein: CASSEAGAWTGELFF
D gene: TRBD2; V gene: TRBV27; CDR3 length: 13; clone size: many; J gene: TRBJ2-3; CDR3 DNA: TGTGCCAGCAGTTTACTAGCGGGAGATACGCAGTATTTT; CDR3 protein: CASSLLAGDTQYF
D gene: -; V gene: TRBV27; CDR3 length: 12; clone size: -; J gene: TRBJ2-4; CDR3 DNA: TGTGCGAGGCGGCGCCTCACAAACACGCAGTACTTC; CDR3 protein: CARRRLTNTQYF
D gene: -; V gene: TRBV10-1; CDR3 length: 14; clone size: -; J gene: TRBJ2-3; CDR3 DNA: TGCGCCAGCAGAGGGGGATGTGACACAGATACGCAGTATTTT; CDR3 protein: CASRGGCDTDTQYF
D gene: -; V gene: TRBV6-1; CDR3 length: 13; clone size: -; J gene: TRBJ1-1; CDR3 DNA: TGTGCCAGCAGTGTCAAAGGGCACACTGAAGCTTTCTTT; CDR3 protein: CASSVKGHTEAFF
D gene: -; V gene: TRBV10-3; CDR3 length: 11; clone size: few; J gene: TRBJ1-1; CDR3 DNA: TGTGCCACCAAAGGGCCACTGCAAGCTTTCTTT; CDR3 protein: CATKGPLQAFF
D gene: -; V gene: TRBV7-2; CDR3 length: 14; clone size: -; J gene: TRBJ2-3; CDR3 DNA: TGTGCCAGGAAATTGGCGGGGTACTCAGATACGCAGTATTTT; CDR3 protein: CARKLAGYSDTQYF
D gene: TRBD2; V gene: TRBV12-3/TRBV12-4; CDR3 length: 15; clone size: few; J gene: TRBJ2-1; CDR3 DNA: TGTGCCAGCAGCCCTAGCGGGAACGCCTACAATGAGCAGTTCTTC; CDR3 protein: CASSPSGNAYNEQFF
D gene: -; V gene: TRBV10-1; CDR3 length: 15; clone size: many; J gene: TRBJ2-2; CDR3 DNA: TGCGCCAGCAGTGAGAGGGGGGGGAGGGCCGGGGAGCTGTTTTTT; CDR3 protein: CASSERGGRAGELFF
D gene: -; V gene: TRBV27; CDR3 length: 11; clone size: -; J gene: TRBJ2-7; CDR3 DNA: TGTGCCAGCCGTGCCCAAGATACGCAGTACTTC; CDR3 protein: CASRAQDTQYF
D gene: -; V gene: TRBV25-1; CDR3 length: 15; clone size: -; J gene: TRBJ2-3; CDR3 DNA: TGTGCCGGCAGGGAAGGGGGGGGTGGGCCAGATACGCAGTACTTT; CDR3 protein: CAGREGGGGPDTQYF
D gene: -; V gene: TRBV6-1; CDR3 length: 15; clone size: -; J gene: TRBJ2-4; CDR3 DNA: TGTGGCAGGGGTGTTGGGGGCGGAGCCCAAGAGATCCAGTACTTC; CDR3 protein: CGRGVGGGAQEIQYF
D gene: -; V gene: TRBV12-3/TRBV12-4; CDR3 length: 18; clone size: -; J gene: TRBJ2-5; CDR3 DNA: TGTGCCAGCAGTGCCGCGGGGACCGGGGGTCGGGACCAAGAGACCCAGTATTTC; CDR3 protein: CASSAAGTGGRDQETQYF
D gene: -; V gene: TRBV11-2; CDR3 length: 15; clone size: many; J gene: TRBJ1-3; CDR3 DNA: TGTGCCAGCAGCCTTAGTTCGGGTAGCGGAAACACCATATATTTT; CDR3 protein: CASSLSSGSGNTIYF
D gene: -; V gene: TRBV6-1; CDR3 length: 16; clone size: few; J gene: TRBJ2-3; CDR3 DNA: TGTGCCAGCAGGCAGACTATAACTTCCCGCACAGATACGCAGTATTTT; CDR3 protein: CASRQTITSRTDTQYF
D gene: -; V gene: TRBV10-2; CDR3 length: 13; clone size: -; J gene: TRBJ2-2; CDR3 DNA: TGCGCCAGCAGGGATGAGGACACCGGTGCGCAGTTTTTT; CDR3 protein: CASRDEDTGAQFF
D gene: -; V gene: TRBV6-5; CDR3 length: 16; clone size: -; J gene: TRBJ2-5; CDR3 DNA: TGTGCCAGCAGTTACTCGAATATCGGTTGGGAAGAGACCCAGTACTTC; CDR3 protein: CASSYSNIGWEETQYF
D gene: -; V gene: TRBV7-2; CDR3 length: 17; clone size: -; J gene: TRBJ2-7; CDR3 DNA: TGTGCCAGCAGCCCCCGGGGCTTCTCCTCGACTGTCTACGAGCAGTACTTC; CDR3 protein: CASSPRGFSSTVYEQYF
D gene: -; V gene: TRBV11-3; CDR3 length: 12; clone size: once; J gene: TRBJ2-3; CDR3 DNA: TGTGCCAGCAGCCAACAGGGAGAGACGCAGTACTTT; CDR3 protein: CASSQQGETQYF